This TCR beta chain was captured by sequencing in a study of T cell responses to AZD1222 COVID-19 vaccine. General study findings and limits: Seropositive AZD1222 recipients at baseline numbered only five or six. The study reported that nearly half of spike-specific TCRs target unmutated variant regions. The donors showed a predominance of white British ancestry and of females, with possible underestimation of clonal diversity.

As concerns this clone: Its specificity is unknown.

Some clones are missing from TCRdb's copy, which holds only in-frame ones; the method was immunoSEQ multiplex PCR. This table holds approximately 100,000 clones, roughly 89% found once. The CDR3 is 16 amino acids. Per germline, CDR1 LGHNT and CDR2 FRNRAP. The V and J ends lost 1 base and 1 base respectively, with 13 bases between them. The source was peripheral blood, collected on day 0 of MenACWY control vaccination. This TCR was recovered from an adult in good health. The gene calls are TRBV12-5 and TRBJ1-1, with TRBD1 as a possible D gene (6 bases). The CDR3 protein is CASGLGVQGRNTEAFF. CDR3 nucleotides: TGTGCTAGTGGTTTGGGCGTACAGGGTAGGAACACTGAAGCTTTCTTT.